This T cell receptor beta chain stems from a study of blood T cell repertoires in COVID-19. Some clones are missing from TCRdb's copy, which holds only in-frame ones; the method was immunoSEQ multiplex PCR. The sample records 210,000 or so clones, less than 90% being singletons. Looked up from germline, CDR1 is SGHAT and CDR2 is FQNNGV. The CDR3 sequence is 14 residues long. V lost 3 bases, J lost 8 bases, and 16 bases lay in between. Sequencing used peripheral blood. The chain recombines TRBV11-2 with TRBJ1-1, with D perhaps matching TRBD1 (6 bases). This TCR came from a human donor in a cohort sampled during active COVID-19. The CDR3 DNA reads as TGTGCCAGCAGCTTTACACGGACCGGGACAGAAGCTTTCTTT. Residues: CASSFTRTGTEAFF.